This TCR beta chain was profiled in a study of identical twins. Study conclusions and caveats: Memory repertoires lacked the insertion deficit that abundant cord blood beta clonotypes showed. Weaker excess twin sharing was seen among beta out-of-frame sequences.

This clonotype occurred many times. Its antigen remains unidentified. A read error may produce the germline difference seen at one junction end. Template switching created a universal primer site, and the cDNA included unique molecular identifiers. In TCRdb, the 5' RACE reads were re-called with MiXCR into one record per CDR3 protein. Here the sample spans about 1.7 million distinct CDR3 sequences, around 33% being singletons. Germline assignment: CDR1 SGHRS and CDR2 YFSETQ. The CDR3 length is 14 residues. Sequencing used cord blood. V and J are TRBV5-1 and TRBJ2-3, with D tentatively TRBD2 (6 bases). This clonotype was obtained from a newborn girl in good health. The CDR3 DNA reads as TGTGCCAGCAGCCCACCGGGGGTCACAGATACGCAGTATTTT. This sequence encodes CASSPPGVTDTQYF.